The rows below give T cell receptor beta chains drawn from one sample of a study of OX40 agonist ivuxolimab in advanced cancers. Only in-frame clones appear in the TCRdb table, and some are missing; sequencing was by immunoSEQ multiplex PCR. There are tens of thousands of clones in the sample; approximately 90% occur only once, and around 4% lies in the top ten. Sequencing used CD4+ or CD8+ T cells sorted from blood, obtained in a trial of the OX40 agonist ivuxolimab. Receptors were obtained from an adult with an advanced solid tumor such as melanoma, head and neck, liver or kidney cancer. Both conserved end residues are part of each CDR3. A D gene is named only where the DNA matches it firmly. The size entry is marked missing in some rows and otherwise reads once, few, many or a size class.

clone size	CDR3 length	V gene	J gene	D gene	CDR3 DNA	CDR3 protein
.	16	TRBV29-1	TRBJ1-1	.	TGCAGCGTCCAGGGAGGGATGGGGTACATGAACACTGAAGCTTTCTTT	CSVQGGMGYMNTEAFF
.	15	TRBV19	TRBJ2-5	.	TGTGCCAGTAGTATAGAGGCGGGACACCAAGAGACCCAGTACTTC	CASSIEAGHQETQYF
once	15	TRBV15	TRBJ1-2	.	TGTGCCACCAGCAGAGATCGGACACATGGAGGTGGCTACACCTTC	CATSRDRTHGGGYTF
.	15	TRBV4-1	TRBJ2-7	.	TGCGCCAGCAGCCAAGATAAGGGTGGGAACTACGAGCAGTACTTC	CASSQDKGGNYEQYF
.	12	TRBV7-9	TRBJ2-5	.	TGTGCGATCGCGGGCCTCCAAGAGACCCAGTACTTC	CAIAGLQETQYF
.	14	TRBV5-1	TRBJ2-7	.	TGCGCCAGCAGCTTTACGGCGAGCTCCTACGAGCAGTACTTC	CASSFTASSYEQYF
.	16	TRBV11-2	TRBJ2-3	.	TGTGCCAGCAGCTTCCGGGGCAGGGGGGGAACAGATACGCAGTATTTT	CASSFRGRGGTDTQYF
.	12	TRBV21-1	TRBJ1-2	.	TGTGCCAGCAGCAGGACAGTCTATGGCTACACCTTC	CASSRTVYGYTF
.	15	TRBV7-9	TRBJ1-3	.	TGTGCCAGCAGCATGGACAGAAGCTCTGGAAACACCATATATTTT	CASSMDRSSGNTIYF
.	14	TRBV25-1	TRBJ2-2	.	TGTGCCAGCAGTCTTGGCGGGTGGGCCGGGGAGCTGTTTTTT	CASSLGGWAGELFF
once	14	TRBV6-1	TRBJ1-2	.	TGTGCCAGCAGTGATGCTTGGCCCTCGGGGGGCTACACCTTC	CASSDAWPSGGYTF
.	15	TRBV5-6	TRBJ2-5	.	TGTGCCAGCAGCAATCGAGGACAGCTCCAAGAGACCCAGTACTTC	CASSNRGQLQETQYF
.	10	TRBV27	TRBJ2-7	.	TGTGCCAGCAGGGGAAGTGAGCAGTACTTC	CASRGSEQYF
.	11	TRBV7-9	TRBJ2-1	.	TGTGCCAGCAGCTTAAGAGGAGAGCAGTTCTTC	CASSLRGEQFF
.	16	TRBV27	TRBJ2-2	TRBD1	TGTGCCAGCAGTTTAGCCGGGACAGGATACACCGGGGAGCTGTTTTTT	CASSLAGTGYTGELFF
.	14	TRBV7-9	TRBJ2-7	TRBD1	TGTGCCAGCAGCGGGTGGGACAGGGTGGATGAGCAGTACTTC	CASSGWDRVDEQYF
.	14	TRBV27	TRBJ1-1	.	TGTGCCAGCAGTTTAACAGGGATGAACACTGAAGCTTTCTTT	CASSLTGMNTEAFF
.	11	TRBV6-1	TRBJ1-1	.	TGTGCCACCGAGGGACCGAGTGAAGCTTTCTTT	CATEGPSEAFF
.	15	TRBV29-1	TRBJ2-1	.	TGCAGCGTTGAAGTCGGCGGAAGCCCCTACAATGAGCAGTTCTTC	CSVEVGGSPYNEQFF
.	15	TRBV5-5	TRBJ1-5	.	TGTGCCAGCAGCTTGTTCAGGGAGAGCAATCAGCCCCAGCATTTT	CASSLFRESNQPQHF
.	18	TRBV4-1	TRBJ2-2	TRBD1	TGCGCCAGCAGCCACGAAAGCCCAGGGACAGGGCTAGAGGGGGAGCTGTTTTTT	CASSHESPGTGLEGELFF
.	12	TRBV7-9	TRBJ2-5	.	TGTGCCAGCAGCTTAGCCCAAGAGACCCAGTACTTC	CASSLAQETQYF
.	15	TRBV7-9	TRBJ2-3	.	TGTGCCAGCAGCTGGGACGTGGCTAGCACAGATACGCAGTATTTT	CASSWDVASTDTQYF
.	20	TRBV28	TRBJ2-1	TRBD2	TGTGCCAGCAGTCTACCTCCGGGACTAGCGGGAGGAGTAATAACGAATGAGCAGTTCTTC	CASSLPPGLAGGVITNEQFF
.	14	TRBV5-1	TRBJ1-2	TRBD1	TGCGCCAGCAGCCTTGAGACAGGGGACTATGGCTACACCTTC	CASSLETGDYGYTF
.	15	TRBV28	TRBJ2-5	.	TGTGCCAGCAGCCGCCTCCAGGGGGGGCAAGAGACCCAGTACTTC	CASSRLQGGQETQYF
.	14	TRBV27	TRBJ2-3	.	TGTGCCACCAAAAAAGCGGGCGCCAAAAAAGGGCAGTATTTT	CATKKAGAKKGQYF
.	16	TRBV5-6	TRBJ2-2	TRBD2	TGTGCCAGCAGCTTGGGACTAGCGGGCCCCACCGGGGAGCTGTTTTTT	CASSLGLAGPTGELFF
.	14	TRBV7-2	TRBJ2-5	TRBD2	TGTGCCAGCAGCACCGGGACTAGCCGGGAGACCCAGTACTTC	CASSTGTSRETQYF
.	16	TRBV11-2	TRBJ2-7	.	TGTGCCAGCAGCGGAGTGGGTTGGAATAGGGGCTACGAGCAGTACTTC	CASSGVGWNRGYEQYF
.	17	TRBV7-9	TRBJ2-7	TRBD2	TGTGCCAGCAGCGACCGACTAGCGGGAGCCGAGGGGTACGAGCAGTACTTC	CASSDRLAGAEGYEQYF
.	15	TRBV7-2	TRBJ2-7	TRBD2	TGTGCCAGCAGCGCGGGGCTAGCGGTATCCTACGAGCAGTACTTC	CASSAGLAVSYEQYF